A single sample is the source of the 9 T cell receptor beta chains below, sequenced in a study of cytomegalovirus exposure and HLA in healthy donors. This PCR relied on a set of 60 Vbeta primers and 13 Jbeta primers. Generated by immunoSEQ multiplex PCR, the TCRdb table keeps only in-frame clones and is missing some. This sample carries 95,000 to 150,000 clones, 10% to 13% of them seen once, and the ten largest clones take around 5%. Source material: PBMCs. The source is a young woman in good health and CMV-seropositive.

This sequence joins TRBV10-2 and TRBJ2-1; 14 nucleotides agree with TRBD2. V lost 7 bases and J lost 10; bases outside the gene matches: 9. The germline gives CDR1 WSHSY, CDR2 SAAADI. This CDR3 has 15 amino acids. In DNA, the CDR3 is TGCGCCAGCAACCCGGGACTAGCGGGAGTCGGAGAGCAGTTCTTC. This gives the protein CASNPGLAGVGEQFF.

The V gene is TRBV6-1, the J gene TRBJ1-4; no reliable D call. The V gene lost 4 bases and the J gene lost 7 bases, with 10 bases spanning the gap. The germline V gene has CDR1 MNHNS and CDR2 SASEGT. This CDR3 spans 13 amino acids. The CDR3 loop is CASSGGETEKLFF. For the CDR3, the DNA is TGTGCCAGCAGTGGAGGCGAGACTGAAAAACTGTTTTTT.

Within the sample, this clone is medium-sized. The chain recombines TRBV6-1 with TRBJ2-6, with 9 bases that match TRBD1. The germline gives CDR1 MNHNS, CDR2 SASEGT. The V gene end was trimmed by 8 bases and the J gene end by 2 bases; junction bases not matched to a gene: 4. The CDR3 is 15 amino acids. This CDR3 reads CASRDRVAGANVLTF. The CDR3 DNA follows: TGTGCCAGCCGGGACAGGGTGGCTGGGGCCAACGTCCTGACTTTC.

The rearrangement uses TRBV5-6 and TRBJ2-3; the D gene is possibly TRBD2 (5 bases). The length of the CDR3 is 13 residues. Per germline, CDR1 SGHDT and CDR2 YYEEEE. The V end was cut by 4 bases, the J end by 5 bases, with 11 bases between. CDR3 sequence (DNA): TGTGCCAGCAGCCCGGAGGATGGAGATACGCAGTATTTT. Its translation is CASSPEDGDTQYF.

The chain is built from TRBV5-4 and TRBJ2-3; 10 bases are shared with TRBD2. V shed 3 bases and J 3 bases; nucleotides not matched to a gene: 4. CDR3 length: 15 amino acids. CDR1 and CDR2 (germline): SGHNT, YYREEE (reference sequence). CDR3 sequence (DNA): TGTGCCAGCAGCTCGGGTAGCGGGAGGACAGATACGCAGTATTTT. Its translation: CASSSGSGRTDTQYF.

The CDR3 is CSVERQATSTDTQYF. CDR3 coding DNA: TGCAGCGTTGAAAGGCAGGCGACGTCCACAGATACGCAGTATTTT. This chain joins TRBV29-1 and TRBJ2-3, with D uncertain. Trimming removed 2 bases at V and 2 bases at J, with 14 bases between. This CDR3 has 15 residues. The germline V gene encodes CDR1 SQVTM and CDR2 ANQGSEA.

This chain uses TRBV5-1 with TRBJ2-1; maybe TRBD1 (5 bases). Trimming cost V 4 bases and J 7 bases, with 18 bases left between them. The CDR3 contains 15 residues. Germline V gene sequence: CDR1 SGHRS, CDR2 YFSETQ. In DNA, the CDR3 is TGCGCCAGCAGCGGGGCCGCCCCAAGCCCAAATGAGCAGTTCTTC. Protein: CASSGAAPSPNEQFF.

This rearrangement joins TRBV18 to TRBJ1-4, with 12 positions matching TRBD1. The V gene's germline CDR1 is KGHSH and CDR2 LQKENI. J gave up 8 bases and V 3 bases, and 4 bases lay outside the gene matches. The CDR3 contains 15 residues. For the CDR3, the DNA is TGTGCCAGCTCACCGGGACAGGGGGCAAGAGAAAAACTGTTTTTT. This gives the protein CASSPGQGAREKLFF. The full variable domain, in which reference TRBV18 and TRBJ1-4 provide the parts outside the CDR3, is NAGVMQNPRHLVRRRGQEARLRCSPMKGHSHVYWYRQLPEEGLKFMVYLQKENIIDESGMPKERFSAEFPKEGPSILRIQQVVRGDSAAYFCASSPGQGAREKLFFGSGTQLSVL.

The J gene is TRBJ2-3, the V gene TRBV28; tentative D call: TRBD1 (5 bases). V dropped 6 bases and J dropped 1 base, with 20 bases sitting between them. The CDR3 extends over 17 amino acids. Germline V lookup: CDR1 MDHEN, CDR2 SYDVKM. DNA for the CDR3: TGTGCCAGCAGGCCTTGGGCCGGAAGGGGTCGCACAGATACGCAGTATTTT. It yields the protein CASRPWAGRGRTDTQYF.